The 18 T cell receptor beta chains below come from one sample, sequenced in a study of blood T cell repertoires in COVID-19. TCRdb's table, derived via immunoSEQ multiplex PCR, lists solely in-frame clones and lacks some. This repertoire shows about half a million clones, 75% to 90% found once; its top ten account for 6.5% to 8.5%. Input material: PBMCs or T cells enriched from blood (not recorded which). The receptors here all came from an older woman who had recovered from COVID-19.

This clone was recorded once. The gene calls are TRBV5-1 and TRBJ1-2; D may be TRBD1 (6 bases). Trimming shortened V by 0 bases and J by 6 bases, and 24 bases separated the two germline ends. The CDR3 is 18 residues long. CDR1 SGHRS and CDR2 YFSETQ come from the germline V gene. DNA of the CDR3: TGCGCCAGCAGCTTGGTGGGTCGGTATTACACAGGGTTGGATGGCTACACCTTC. It translates to CASSLVGRYYTGLDGYTF.

V gene TRBV3-1 (or the pseudogene TRBV3-2) combines with J gene TRBJ1-6; TRBD1 might be the D (6 bases). This CDR3 has 13 residues. Trimming left V 7 bases short and J 6 bases short, with 10 bases between. Germline-derived CDR1 and CDR2 are LGHDT and YNNKEL (reference sequence). The CDR3 DNA reads as TGTGCCAGCAAAACAGGGAGTAATTCACCCCTCCACTTT. It is translated as CASKTGSNSPLHF.

The chain employs TRBV11-2 and TRBJ2-4, with a weak D call TRBD1 (5 bases). Germline CDR1 SGHAT, CDR2 FQNNGV. V lost 5 bases and J lost 7, with 15 bases in between. CDR3 length: 14 amino acids. CDR3 nucleotide sequence: TGTGCCAGCAGCGATCGACAGCCGAGTAACATTCAGTACTTC. It specifies CASSDRQPSNIQYF.

This chain connects TRBV7-8 to TRBJ2-3; D is perhaps TRBD1 (6 bases). The CDR3 contains 17 residues. The ends were cut back, 3 bases at V and 1 base at J, with 17 bases in the middle. CDR1 and CDR2 (germline): SGHVS, FQNEAQ. For the CDR3, the DNA is TGTGCCAGCAGCTTCGTCAAATGGGGGCACGGCACAGATACGCAGTATTTT. Translation gives CASSFVKWGHGTDTQYF.

The sample holds one count of this clone. This chain links TRBV5-1 with TRBJ1-5; 8 nucleotides match TRBD1. The CDR3 loop spans 14 amino acids. Germline V gives CDR1 SGHRS, CDR2 YFSETQ. Trimming removed 4 bases from V and 8 bases from J; junction bases left unmatched: 8. As DNA, the CDR3 is TGCGCCAGCAGCCTCCAGGGGGCGGGGGAGCCCCAGCATTTT. This codes for CASSLQGAGEPQHF.

The chain links TRBV19 to TRBJ2-7; 7 bases line up with TRBD2. This CDR3 is built from 12 residues. In germline, CDR1 is LNHDA, CDR2 SQIVND (reference sequence). Written as DNA, the CDR3 is TGTCCGATGGCGCTAGCGGATTACGAGCAGTACGTC. Translated, it gives CPMALADYEQYV.

J is TRBJ1-5 and V is TRBV11-2, with a weak D call TRBD1 (5 bases). Germline values: CDR1 SGHAT, CDR2 FQNNGV. This CDR3 is built from 16 residues. The V gene lost 6 bases and the J gene lost 0 bases, with 15 bases spanning the gap. The CDR3 DNA reads TGTGCCAGCAGGGCGGGGGGGGTTTATAGCAATCAGCCCCAGCATTTT. The encoded protein is CASRAGGVYSNQPQHF.

V and J are TRBV19 and TRBJ2-1; maybe TRBD2 (6 bases). The CDR3 loop spans 16 amino acids. Trimming stripped 5 bases from V and 6 bases from J, with 20 bases between. CDR1 LNHDA and CDR2 SQIVND come from the germline V gene (reference sequence). The CDR3 bases are TGTGCCAGTAGTCCGCAGACTAGTTGGTCCCCCAATGAGCAGTTCTTC. It yields the protein CASSPQTSWSPNEQFF.

This clone appeared a few times. The J gene is TRBJ2-7, the V gene TRBV6-1, with TRBD2 matching 9 bases. From germline, CDR1 is MNHNS and CDR2 SASEGT. CDR3 size: 16 residues. V shed 2 bases, J shed 1 base, and the junction held 6 bases outside the gene matches. The CDR3 reads CASSEWASGDSYEQYF. CDR3 nucleotide sequence: TGTGCCAGCAGTGAATGGGCTAGCGGGGATTCCTACGAGCAGTACTTC.

The chain joins TRBV27 to TRBJ1-6, with D unresolved. Germline V gene sequence: CDR1 MNHEY, CDR2 SMNVEV (reference sequence). V was cut by 0 bases and J by 9 bases, with 6 bases left in between. The CDR3 loop spans 13 amino acids. CDR3 protein: CASSLSGASPLHF. In DNA, the CDR3 is TGTGCCAGCAGTTTATCGGGAGCTTCACCCCTCCACTTT.

The rearrangement links TRBV12-3 or TRBV12-4 to TRBJ1-1, with D hard to call. The CDR3 spans 13 residues. The V gene lost 6 bases and the J gene lost 1 base, with 9 bases spanning the gap. CDR3 coding DNA: TGTGCCAGCAGAGTCACTTCGAACACTGAAGCTTTCTTT. Protein: CASRVTSNTEAFF.

This clone was seen once. The CDR3 loop is CASSARQGTYEQYF. The CDR3 DNA reads as TGTGCCAGTAGTGCCCGACAGGGGACCTACGAGCAGTACTTC. V usage is TRBV19 and J usage is TRBJ2-7, with 8 bases lining up with TRBD1. The CDR3 loop spans 14 amino acids. The V segment lost 5 bases and the J segment 2 bases; nucleotides outside the gene matches: 5. CDR1 is LNHDA and CDR2 is SQIVND in the germline V gene (reference sequence). Full variable domain (rest looked up from reference TRBV19 and TRBJ2-7): DGGITQSPKYLFRKEGQNVTLSCEQNLNHDAMYWYRQDPGQGLRLIYYSQIVNDFQKGDIAEGYSVSREKKESFPLTVTSAQKNPTAFYLCASSARQGTYEQYFGPGTRLTVT.

This clone was seen just once. This sequence joins TRBV4-1 and TRBJ2-2; TRBD1 might be the D (5 bases). Trimming cost V 4 bases and J 0 bases, with 12 bases left between them. The germline gives CDR1 MGHRA, CDR2 YSYEKL. The CDR3 covers 16 residues. CDR3 in DNA: TGCGCCAGCAGCCCGCAGACGGACACGAACACCGGGGAGCTGTTTTTT. This encodes CASSPQTDTNTGELFF.

The V and J genes are TRBV5-1 and TRBJ1-2; 8 bases map to TRBD1. The CDR3 has 14 residues. J was trimmed by 6 bases and V by 4 bases; bases with no gene match: 8. The germline V gene has CDR1 SGHRS and CDR2 YFSETQ. CDR3 residues: CASSAQGAQNGYTF. DNA for the CDR3: TGCGCCAGCAGCGCCCAGGGGGCGCAAAATGGCTACACCTTC. The variable domain in full, completed from reference TRBV5-1 and TRBJ1-2, reads KAGVTQTPRYLIKTRGQQVTLSCSPISGHRSVSWYQQTPGQGLQFLFEYFSETQRNKGNFPGRFSGRQFSNSRSEMNVSTLELGDSALYLCASSAQGAQNGYTFGSGTRLTVV.

This clone came up once. V is TRBV19 and J is TRBJ1-2; no definite D call. V lost 3 bases and J lost 5, with 13 bases in between. The CDR3 runs 14 residues. From germline, CDR1 is LNHDA and CDR2 SQIVND (reference sequence). This CDR3 reads CASSMVGKGYGYTF. CDR3 nucleotides: TGTGCCAGTAGTATGGTCGGGAAAGGGTATGGCTACACCTTC.

J is TRBJ2-1 and V is TRBV3-1 (or the pseudogene TRBV3-2); the match to TRBD2 covers 8 bases. V shed 1 base and J 15 bases; nucleotides not matched to a gene: 5. CDR1 is LGHDT, CDR2 YNNKEL, per germline (reference sequence). The CDR3 totals 12 residues. CDR3 nucleotides: TGTGCCAGCAGCCAAGGTAGCGGGGATTGGTTCTTC. This codes for CASSQGSGDWFF.

This chain joins TRBV6-5 and TRBJ1-1; 7 positions agree with TRBD1. Unmatched junction bases numbered 6, after V lost 5 bases and J lost 3 bases. The CDR3 spans 14 residues. In germline, CDR1 is MNHEY, CDR2 SVGAGI. CDR3 coding DNA: TGTGCCAGCAGTAGTCGACAGGGACACACTGAAGCTTTCTTT. Protein product: CASSSRQGHTEAFF.

The chain carries TRBV6-5 and TRBJ1-6; no definite D call. Germline V CDR1 and CDR2: MNHEY, SVGAGI. CDR3 length: 15 residues. Trimming took off 4 bases at V and 6 bases at J, with 13 bases between the two ends. CDR3 sequence (DNA): TGTGCCAGCAGTTTAACGGCAGGCCTTAATTCACCCCTCCACTTT. It yields the protein CASSLTAGLNSPLHF.